This TCR beta chain originates from a study of T cells after posttransplantation cyclophosphamide. Study-wide results and limits: Blood and skin or GI T cell repertoires showed limited TRB overlap.

This CDR3 comprises 14 residues. V trimming: 9 bases; J trimming: 6 bases; junction bases outside the gene matches: 6. CDR1 is MGHDK and CDR2 is SYGVNS in the germline V gene. Sequencing was performed with immunoSEQ multiplex PCR; in TCRdb, only in-frame clones are kept and a portion is missing. The table shows 30,000 to 45,000 clones, with 78% occurring only once. On this clone itself: Its cognate antigen is unknown.

Busulfan-fludarabine conditioning, marrow transplant, and cyclophosphamide on days +3 and +4 were administered. This sequence was found in a female patient between 40 and 55 years old who received an allogeneic stem cell transplant from a related donor, was CMV-positive, and had no GVHD. T cells may partly derive from the graft donor. Sample: CD4+ T cells sorted from blood, taken roughly 250 weeks after a stem cell transplant with posttransplant cyclophosphamide. The chain uses TRBV25-1 and TRBJ1-5; TRBD1 aligns across 12 bases. The CDR3: CASAGTGGFQPQHF. CDR3 DNA sequence: TGTGCCAGTGCCGGGACAGGGGGCTTTCAGCCCCAGCATTTT.